Below, one T cell receptor beta chain is given with its context. Its cognate antigen is unknown. A much larger clone is a single base away; this may be a read error. This record belongs to a study of T cells in Graves' hyperthyroidism and ophthalmopathy. Study information: Sampling of peripheral blood happened at initial diagnosis, prior to any treatment. Study-level points and caveats: Among clonotypes expanded in thyroid above 0.001, most were also found in blood.

RNA transcripts yielded amplified TCR beta CDR3 regions. TCR CDR3 regions were first amplified by RT-PCR with HTBI primers. From the multiplex PCR reads, TCRdb called clonotypes with MiXCR, one entry per CDR3 protein. The sample contains over 300,000 distinct CDR3 sequences, roughly an eighth of which appear only once. Germline lookup yields CDR1 SGHNT and CDR2 YENEEA. This CDR3 region has 15 residues. Pregnant or lactating patients were excluded, as were those with uncontrolled infection or other autoimmune disease. The sample taken for sequencing was blood. The receptor's source is a woman aged 40 to 50 with Graves' ophthalmopathy. The chain carries TRBV11-3 and TRBJ2-5; no clear D. Here the CDR3 DNA reads TGTGCCAGCAGCCCCAGGCGCCAGTCCCAAGGGACCCAGTACTTC. Translation: CASSPRRQSQGTQYF.